The 4 T cell receptor beta chains below come from one sample, sequenced in a study of blood T cell repertoires in COVID-19 (dated by TCRdb to the early 2020s). The library was generated by the immunoSEQ multiplex PCR assay. Not all clones reach the TCRdb copy of this immuneACCESS table, which keeps in-frame sequences only. Checked studies attribute under half of the gap to unresolved V genes and leave the rest unexplained. The sample contains 650,000 to 800,000 clones, approximately 90% of them found a single time. Roughly 0.25% of the sample is taken by the ten largest. The sequencing sample was made of peripheral blood. The receptor source for this set is a young woman with acute or convalescent COVID-19.

CDR3 nucleotide sequence: TGTGCCAGTAGTATCGGACAGGGGGCGAGATCTAATGAAAAACTGTTTTTT. Translating it yields CASSIGQGARSNEKLFF. The chain has TRBV19 and TRBJ1-4, with 11 bases matching TRBD1. With V trimmed by 3 bases and J by 3 bases, 6 bases remained unmatched. The germline CDR1 and CDR2 sequences are LNHDA and SQIVND (reference sequence). CDR3 size: 17 residues.

The rearrangement joins TRBV27 to TRBJ1-1; no clear D gene. Germline assignment: CDR1 MNHEY and CDR2 SMNVEV (reference sequence). The CDR3 runs 15 residues. V was clipped by 0 bases and J by 5 bases, with 13 bases between them. The CDR3 is CASSLSVPVRTEAFF. The CDR3 DNA is TGTGCCAGCAGTTTATCGGTACCGGTGCGGACTGAAGCTTTCTTT.

The chain links TRBV2 to TRBJ2-3; 9 nucleotides line up with TRBD2. The CDR3 is 15 amino acids. Germline CDR1 SNHLY, CDR2 FYNNEI. Trimming removed 6 bases from V and 1 base from J; junction bases left unmatched: 5. Written as DNA, the CDR3 is TGTGCCAGCAGCTTGCGGGGGGGCGGCACAGATACGCAGTATTTT. This translates into CASSLRGGGTDTQYF. The full variable domain, in which reference TRBV2 and TRBJ2-3 provide the parts outside the CDR3, is EPEVTQTPSHQVTQMGQEVILRCVPISNHLYFYWYRQILGQKVEFLVSFYNNEISEKSEIFDDQFSVERPDGSNFTLKIRSTKLEDSAMYFCASSLRGGGTDTQYFGPGTRLTVL.

J is TRBJ2-3 and V is TRBV12-5; D gene unclear. CDR3 length: 19 residues. With 1 base removed from V and 2 bases from J, the gap between germline ends came to 22 bases. Germline V gives CDR1 LGHNT, CDR2 FRNRAP. The CDR3 reads CASGLGVLGQLLLTDTQYF. DNA for the CDR3: TGTGCTAGTGGTTTGGGGGTTCTTGGGCAGCTCCTACTCACAGATACGCAGTATTTT.